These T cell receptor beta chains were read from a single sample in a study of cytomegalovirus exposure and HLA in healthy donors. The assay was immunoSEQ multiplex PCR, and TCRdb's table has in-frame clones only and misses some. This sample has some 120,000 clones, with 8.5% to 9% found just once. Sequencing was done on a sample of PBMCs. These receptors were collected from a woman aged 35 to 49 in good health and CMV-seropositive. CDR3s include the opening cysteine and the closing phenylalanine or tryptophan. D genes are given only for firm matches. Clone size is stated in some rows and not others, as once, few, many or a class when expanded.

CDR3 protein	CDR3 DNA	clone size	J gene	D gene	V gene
CASSSTGNEQFF	TGCGCCAGCAGCTCGACAGGGAATGAGCAGTTCTTC	few	TRBJ2-1	TRBD1	TRBV4-1
CASSLAVGGTVYEQYF	TGCGCCAGCAGCTTGGCCGTCGGGGGTACAGTCTACGAGCAGTACTTC	-	TRBJ2-7	-	TRBV5-1
CASSASTGISGNTIYF	TGTGCCAGCAGCGCCTCTACAGGGATCTCTGGAAACACCATATATTTT	few	TRBJ1-3	-	TRBV9
CASSKQTGEGTEAFF	TGTGCCAGCAGCAAGCAGACAGGGGAGGGTACTGAAGCTTTCTTT	-	TRBJ1-1	TRBD1	TRBV5-4
CASSKPRDRNYEQYF	TGTGCCAGCAGCAAACCCAGGGACAGGAACTACGAGCAGTACTTC	-	TRBJ2-7	-	TRBV21-1
CASSPRPSEKLFF	TGTGCCAGCAGTCCTCGTCCTTCTGAAAAACTGTTTTTT	few	TRBJ1-4	-	TRBV6-5
CAIGETGRQPQHF	TGTGCCATCGGGGAGACAGGGAGGCAGCCCCAGCATTTT	-	TRBJ1-5	TRBD1	TRBV10-3
CASRRTGRNEKLFF	TGTGCCAGTAGGAGGACAGGGAGGAATGAAAAACTGTTTTTT	few	TRBJ1-4	TRBD1	TRBV19
CASTPGGGTDTQYF	TGTGCCAGCACCCCGGGGGGAGGCACAGATACGCAGTATTTT	few	TRBJ2-3	TRBD2	TRBV28
CASSLDGQGSARNTIYF	TGCGCCAGCAGCTTGGATGGACAGGGATCGGCCCGCAACACCATATATTTT	-	TRBJ1-3	TRBD1	TRBV5-1
CASSLDRSYEQYF	TGCGCCAGCAGCTTGGACAGGTCCTACGAGCAGTACTTC	-	TRBJ2-7	-	TRBV5-1
CASNWEGEAFF	TGTGCCAGCAATTGGGAGGGGGAAGCTTTCTTT	many	TRBJ1-1	-	TRBV2
CASSEAQSRQGATGNTIYF	TGTGCCAGCAGTGAAGCGCAATCCCGGCAGGGGGCTACTGGAAACACCATATATTTT	-	TRBJ1-3	TRBD1	TRBV6-1
CASSELSGVRAGELFF	TGTGCCAGCAGTGAACTCAGCGGGGTTCGCGCCGGGGAGCTGTTTTTT	few	TRBJ2-2	TRBD2	TRBV2
CASSSRDRVGTGELFF	TGTGCCAGCAGCTCCCGGGACAGGGTCGGCACCGGGGAGCTGTTTTTT	few	TRBJ2-2	TRBD1	TRBV7-7
CASSELDSGELFF	TGCGCCAGCAGTGAGTTGGACTCCGGGGAGCTGTTTTTT	-	TRBJ2-2	-	TRBV10-1
CASSLQGQDEQYF	TGCGCCAGCAGCTTACAGGGGCAGGACGAGCAGTACTTC	few	TRBJ2-7	TRBD1	TRBV5-1
CAISDLAGGTKLFF	TGTGCCATCAGCGACCTAGCGGGGGGGACAAAGCTGTTTTTT	-	TRBJ2-2	TRBD2	TRBV10-3
CASSDGGSTEAFF	TGTGCCAGCAGTGACGGTGGGAGCACTGAAGCTTTCTTT	-	TRBJ1-1	-	TRBV6-4
CASSPPGTGGFGYTF	TGTGCCAGCTCACCGCCCGGGACAGGTGGTTTTGGCTACACCTTC	-	TRBJ1-2	TRBD1	TRBV18
CASSLEASGVGNEQFF	TGCGCCAGCAGCTTGGAGGCTAGCGGGGTAGGCAATGAGCAGTTCTTC	few	TRBJ2-1	TRBD2	TRBV5-1
CAWSQGYSYNEQFF	TGTGCCTGGAGTCAGGGGTACTCCTACAATGAGCAGTTCTTC	few	TRBJ2-1	-	TRBV30
CVSSEGVGGMKKLFF	TGTGTCAGCAGTGAAGGAGTAGGGGGAATGAAAAAACTGTTTTTT	-	TRBJ1-4	-	TRBV6-1
CASSRDMNTEAFF	TGTGCCAGCAGTAGGGACATGAACACTGAAGCTTTCTTT	-	TRBJ1-1	-	TRBV6-1
CASRRQGPYNSPLHF	TGTGCCAGCAGAAGACAGGGACCATATAATTCACCCCTCCACTTT	few	TRBJ1-6	TRBD1	TRBV6-5
CASSQGTGATGELFF	TGTGCCAGCAGCCAAGGGACAGGTGCTACCGGGGAGCTGTTTTTT	-	TRBJ2-2	TRBD1	TRBV14
CASRKDRGKLFF	TGTGCCAGCAGGAAAGACAGGGGGAAACTGTTTTTT	many	TRBJ1-4	TRBD1	TRBV6-5
CASSRRWQGSTDTQYF	TGTGCCAGCAGCCGGCGGTGGCAGGGGAGCACAGATACGCAGTATTTT	-	TRBJ2-3	-	TRBV5-8
CASSGGTVILGTEAFF	TGTGCCAGTAGCGGCGGGACAGTGATTCTTGGGACTGAAGCTTTCTTT	-	TRBJ1-1	TRBD1	TRBV19